This TCR beta chain was sequenced during a study of blood T cell repertoires in COVID-19. Overall study: Researchers got acute and convalescent COVID-19 samples from the United States, Italy and Spain. The cDNA or gDNA used as material had been derived from T cells, B-cell-depleted T cells, or PBMCs.

The CDR3 has 13 amino acids. Germline V lookup: CDR1 WSHSY, CDR2 SAAADI. Trimming cost V 7 bases and J 4 bases, with 12 bases left between them. As originally analysed: From reference gene primer amplification, estimates of nucleated cell counts were derived. The repertoire was sequenced with immunoSEQ multiplex PCR; TCRdb's copy has only in-frame clones and lacks some. V, J and clone size are taken as reported in that table, and D and trimming were inferred from the DNA itself. In the table there are under 100,000 clones, approximately 90% of which are singletons. The TCR was taken from a man aged 25-45 years with acute or convalescent COVID-19. The V gene is TRBV10-2, the J gene TRBJ2-3; D not resolved. The sequenced material came from peripheral blood. The CDR3 sequence is CASTDSPSDTQYF. The CDR3 bases are TGCGCCAGCACTGATTCCCCGTCAGATACGCAGTATTTT.